This section outlines one TCR beta chain sequence together with its context. CDR3 size: 14 residues. Germline CDR1 reads MNHEY; CDR2 reads SVGAGI. J gave up 6 bases and V 5 bases, and 9 bases lay outside the gene matches. This entry belongs to a study of blood T cell repertoires in COVID-19. Study information: The analysed material was cDNA or gDNA that came from T cells, B-cell-depleted T cells, or PBMCs.

Per the study methods: Amplification with reference gene primers provided the estimates of nucleated cell counts. Clones were read by immunoSEQ multiplex PCR, and TCRdb kept only the in-frame ones, dropping some. That table gives V, J and clone size, and the DNA gave D and trimming. The data show fewer than 150,000 clones, approximately 89% seen once. The receptor comes from a human donor in a cohort sampled during active COVID-19. J is TRBJ1-1 and V is TRBV6-5; 7 nucleotides line up with TRBD1. Specimen: peripheral blood. This CDR3 reads CASSPFVGGSEAFF. As DNA, the CDR3 is TGTGCCAGCAGTCCTTTTGTAGGGGGCTCTGAAGCTTTCTTT.